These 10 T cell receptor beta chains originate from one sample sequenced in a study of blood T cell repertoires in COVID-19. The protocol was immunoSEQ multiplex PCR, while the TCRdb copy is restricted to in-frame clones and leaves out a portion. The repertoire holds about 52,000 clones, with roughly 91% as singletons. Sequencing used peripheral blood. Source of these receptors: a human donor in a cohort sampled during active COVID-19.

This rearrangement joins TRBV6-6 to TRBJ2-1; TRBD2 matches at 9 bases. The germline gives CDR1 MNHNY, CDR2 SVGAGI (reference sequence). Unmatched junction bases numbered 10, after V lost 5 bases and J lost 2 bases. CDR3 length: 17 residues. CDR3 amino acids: CASSRPAGLATYNEQFF. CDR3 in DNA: TGTGCCAGCAGTCGTCCGGCGGGACTAGCCACCTACAATGAGCAGTTCTTC.

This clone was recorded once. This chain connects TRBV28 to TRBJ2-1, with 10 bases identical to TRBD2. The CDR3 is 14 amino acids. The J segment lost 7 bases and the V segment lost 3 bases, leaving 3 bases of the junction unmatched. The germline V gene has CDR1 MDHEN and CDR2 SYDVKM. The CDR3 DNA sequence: TGTGCCAGCAGTTTGAGCGGGAGGGGGAATGAGCAGTTCTTC. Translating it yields CASSLSGRGNEQFF. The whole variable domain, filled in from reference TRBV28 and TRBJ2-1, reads DVKVTQSSRYLVKRTGEKVFLECVQDMDHENMFWYRQDPGLGLRLIYFSYDVKMKEKGDIPEGYSVSREKKERFSLILESASTNQTSMYLCASSLSGRGNEQFFGPGTRLTVL.

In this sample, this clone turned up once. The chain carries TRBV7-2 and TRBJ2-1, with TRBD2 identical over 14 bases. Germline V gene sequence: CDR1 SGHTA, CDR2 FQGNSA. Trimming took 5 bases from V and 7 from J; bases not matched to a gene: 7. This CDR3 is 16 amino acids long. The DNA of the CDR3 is TGTGCCAGCAGCCTTCCGGGACTAGCGGGAGTTAATGAGCAGTTCTTC. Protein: CASSLPGLAGVNEQFF.

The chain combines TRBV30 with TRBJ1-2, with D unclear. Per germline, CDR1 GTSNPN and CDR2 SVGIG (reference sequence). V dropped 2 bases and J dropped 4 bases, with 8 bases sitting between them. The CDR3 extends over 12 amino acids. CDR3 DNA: TGTGCCTGGAGTTTAACCGGCTATGGCTACACCTTC. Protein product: CAWSLTGYGYTF. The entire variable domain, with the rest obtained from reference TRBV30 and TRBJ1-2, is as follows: SQTIHQWPATLVQPVGSPLSLECTVEGTSNPNLYWYRQAAGRGLQLLFYSVGIGQISSEVPQNLSASRPQDRQFILSSKKLLLSDSGFYLCAWSLTGYGYTFGSGTRLTVV.

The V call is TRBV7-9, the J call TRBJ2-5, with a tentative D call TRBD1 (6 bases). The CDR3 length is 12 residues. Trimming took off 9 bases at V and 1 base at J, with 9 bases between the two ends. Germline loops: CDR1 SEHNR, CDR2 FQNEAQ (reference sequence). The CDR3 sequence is CASLGGQETQYF. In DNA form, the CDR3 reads TGTGCCAGTCTAGGGGGCCAAGAGACCCAGTACTTC.

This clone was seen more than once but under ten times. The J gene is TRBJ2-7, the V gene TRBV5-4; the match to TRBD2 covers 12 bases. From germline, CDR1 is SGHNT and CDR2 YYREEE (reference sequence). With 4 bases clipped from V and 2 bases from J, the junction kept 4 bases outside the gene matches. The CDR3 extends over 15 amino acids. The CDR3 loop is CASSLTSGRPYEQYF. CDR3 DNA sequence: TGTGCCAGCAGCCTGACTAGCGGGAGACCCTACGAGCAGTACTTC.

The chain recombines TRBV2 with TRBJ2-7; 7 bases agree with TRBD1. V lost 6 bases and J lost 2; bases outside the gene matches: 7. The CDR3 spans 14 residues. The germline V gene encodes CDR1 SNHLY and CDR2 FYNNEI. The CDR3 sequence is CASRTGQVTYEQYF. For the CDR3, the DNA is TGTGCCAGCAGGACAGGGCAAGTTACCTACGAGCAGTACTTC.

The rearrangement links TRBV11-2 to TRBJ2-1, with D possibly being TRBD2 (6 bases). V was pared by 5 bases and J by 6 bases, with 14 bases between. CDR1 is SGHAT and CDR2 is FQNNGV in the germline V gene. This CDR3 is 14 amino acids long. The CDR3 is CASSQEGTSNEQFF. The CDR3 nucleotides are TGTGCCAGCAGCCAAGAGGGGACTTCCAATGAGCAGTTCTTC.

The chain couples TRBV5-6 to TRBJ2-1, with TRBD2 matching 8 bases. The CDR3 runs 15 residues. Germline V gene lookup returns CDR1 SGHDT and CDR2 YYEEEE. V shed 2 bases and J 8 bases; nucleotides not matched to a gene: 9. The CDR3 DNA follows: TGTGCCAGCAGCTTATTAGCGGGATCCTTATATGAGCAGTTCTTC. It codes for CASSLLAGSLYEQFF. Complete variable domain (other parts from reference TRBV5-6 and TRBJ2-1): DAGVTQSPTHLIKTRGQQVTLRCSPKSGHDTVSWYQQALGQGPQFIFQYYEEEERQRGNFPDRFSGHQFPNYSSELNVNALLLGDSALYLCASSLLAGSLYEQFFGPGTRLTVL.

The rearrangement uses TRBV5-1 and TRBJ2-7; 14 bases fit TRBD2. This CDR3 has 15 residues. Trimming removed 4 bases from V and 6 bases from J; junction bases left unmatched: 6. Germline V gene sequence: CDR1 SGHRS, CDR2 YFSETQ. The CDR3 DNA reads TGCGCCAGCAGCCAGGGGACTAGCGGGAGCGGCGAGCAGTACTTC. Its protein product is CASSQGTSGSGEQYF.